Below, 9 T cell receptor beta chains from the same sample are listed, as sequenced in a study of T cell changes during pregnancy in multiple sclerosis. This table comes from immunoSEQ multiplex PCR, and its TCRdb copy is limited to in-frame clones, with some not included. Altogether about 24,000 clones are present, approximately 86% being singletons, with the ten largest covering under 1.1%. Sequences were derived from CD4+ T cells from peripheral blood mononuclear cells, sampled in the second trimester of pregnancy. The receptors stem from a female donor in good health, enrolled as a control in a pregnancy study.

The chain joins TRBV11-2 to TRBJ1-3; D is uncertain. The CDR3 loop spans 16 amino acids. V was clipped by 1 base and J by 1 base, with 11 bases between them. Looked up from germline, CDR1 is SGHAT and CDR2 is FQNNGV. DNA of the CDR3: TGTGCCAGCAGCTTAGCATTATACGGGTCTGGAAACACCATATATTTT. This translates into CASSLALYGSGNTIYF.

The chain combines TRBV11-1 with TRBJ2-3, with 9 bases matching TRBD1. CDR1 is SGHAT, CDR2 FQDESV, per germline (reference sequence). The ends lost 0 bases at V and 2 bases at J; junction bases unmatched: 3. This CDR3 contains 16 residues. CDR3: CASSLARTGVTDTQYF. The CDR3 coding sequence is TGTGCCAGCAGCTTAGCCCGGACAGGGGTCACAGATACGCAGTATTTT.

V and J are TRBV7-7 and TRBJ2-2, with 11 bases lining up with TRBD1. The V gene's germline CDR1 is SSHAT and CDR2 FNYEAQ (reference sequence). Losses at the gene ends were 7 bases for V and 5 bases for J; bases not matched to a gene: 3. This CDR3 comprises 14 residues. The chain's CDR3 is CASTRDRGTGELFF. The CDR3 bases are TGTGCCAGCACCCGGGACAGGGGGACCGGGGAGCTGTTTTTT. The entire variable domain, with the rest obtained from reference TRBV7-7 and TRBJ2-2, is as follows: GAGVSQSPRYKVTKRGQDVTLRCDPISSHATLYWYQQALGQGPEFLTYFNYEAQPDKSGLPSDRFSAERPEGSISTLTIQRTEQRDSAMYRCASTRDRGTGELFFGEGSRLTVL.

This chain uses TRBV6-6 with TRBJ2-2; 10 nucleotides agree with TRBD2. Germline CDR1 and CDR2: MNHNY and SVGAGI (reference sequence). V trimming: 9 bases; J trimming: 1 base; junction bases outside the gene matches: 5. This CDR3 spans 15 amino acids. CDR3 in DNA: TGTGCCAGTCGAGCGGGGGGGCTGAACACCGGGGAGCTGTTTTTT. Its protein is CASRAGGLNTGELFF.

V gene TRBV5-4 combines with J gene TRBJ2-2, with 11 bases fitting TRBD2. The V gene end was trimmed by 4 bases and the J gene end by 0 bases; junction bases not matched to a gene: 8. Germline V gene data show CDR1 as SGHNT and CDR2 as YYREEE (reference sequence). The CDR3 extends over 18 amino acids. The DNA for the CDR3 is TGTGCCAGCAGCATAAAGCTAGCGGGGGGACCGAACACCGGGGAGCTGTTTTTT. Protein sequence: CASSIKLAGGPNTGELFF. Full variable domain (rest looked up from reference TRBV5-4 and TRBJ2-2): ETGVTQSPTHLIKTRGQQVTLRCSSQSGHNTVSWYQQALGQGPQFIFQYYREEENGRGNFPPRFSGLQFPNYSSELNVNALELDDSALYLCASSIKLAGGPNTGELFFGEGSRLTVL.

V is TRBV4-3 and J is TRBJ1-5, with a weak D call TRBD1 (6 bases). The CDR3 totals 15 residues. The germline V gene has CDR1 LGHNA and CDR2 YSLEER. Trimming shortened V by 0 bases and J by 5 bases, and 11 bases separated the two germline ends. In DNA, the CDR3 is TGCGCCAGCAGCCAAGATCTGGACAGTTATCAGCCCCAGCATTTT. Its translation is CASSQDLDSYQPQHF.

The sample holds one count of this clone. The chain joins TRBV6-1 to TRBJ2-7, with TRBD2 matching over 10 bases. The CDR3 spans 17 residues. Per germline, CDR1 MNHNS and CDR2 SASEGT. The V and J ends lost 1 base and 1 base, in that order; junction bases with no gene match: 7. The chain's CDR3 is CASSEGASGSWSYEQYF. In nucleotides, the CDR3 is TGTGCCAGCAGTGAAGGGGCTAGCGGGAGTTGGTCCTACGAGCAGTACTTC.

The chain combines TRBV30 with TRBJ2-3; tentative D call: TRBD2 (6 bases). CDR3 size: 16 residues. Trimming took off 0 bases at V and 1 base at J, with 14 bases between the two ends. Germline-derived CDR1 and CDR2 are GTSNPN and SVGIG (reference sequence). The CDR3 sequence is CAWSVPTTRGTDTQYF. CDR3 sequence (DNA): TGTGCCTGGAGTGTCCCAACGACTAGAGGCACAGATACGCAGTATTTT.

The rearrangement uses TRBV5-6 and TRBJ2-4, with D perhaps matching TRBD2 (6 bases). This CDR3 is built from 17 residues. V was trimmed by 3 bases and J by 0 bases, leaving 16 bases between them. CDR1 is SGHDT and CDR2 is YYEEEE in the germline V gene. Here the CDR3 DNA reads TGTGCCAGCAGCTCGGCGGTGCGGGGAGTAGCCAAAAACATTCAGTACTTC. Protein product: CASSSAVRGVAKNIQYF.